The 7 T cell receptor beta chains below come from one sample, sequenced in a study of T cell changes during pregnancy in multiple sclerosis. Sequencing was performed with immunoSEQ multiplex PCR; in TCRdb, only in-frame clones are kept and a portion is missing. Among about 92,000 clones listed, approximately 92% were seen once. Source: peripheral blood, taken in the first trimester of pregnancy. The origin of the receptors is a female donor with multiple sclerosis, enrolled in a pregnancy study.

Note on this clone: Other DNA sequences of this sample code for an identical CDR3. J is TRBJ2-1 and V is TRBV5-1, with 10 positions matching TRBD2. Germline CDR1 reads SGHRS; CDR2 reads YFSETQ. J lost 9 bases, V lost 0 bases, and 6 bases had no gene match. This CDR3 contains 15 residues. The CDR3 nucleotides read TGCGCCAGCAGCTTGGCTAGCGGGAGTTTAGGTGAGCAGTTCTTC. Its translation is CASSLASGSLGEQFF. The full variable domain, completed using reference TRBV5-1 and TRBJ2-1, is KAGVTQTPRYLIKTRGQQVTLSCSPISGHRSVSWYQQTPGQGLQFLFEYFSETQRNKGNFPGRFSGRQFSNSRSEMNVSTLELGDSALYLCASSLASGSLGEQFFGPGTRLTVL.

The J gene is TRBJ2-5, the V gene TRBV30; TRBD2 is a possible D gene (5 bases). The J call is uncertain, as TRBJ2-7 better fits the DNA end. Germline CDR1 and CDR2: GTSNPN and SVGIG (reference sequence). The length of the CDR3 is 18 residues. The CDR3 is CAWSVSRTSYLVFHEQYF. The CDR3, as DNA: TGTGCCTGGAGTGTATCTCGGACTTCTTACTTGGTTTTCCACGAGCAGTACTTC.

This clone was seen a single time. V and J are TRBV9 and TRBJ2-6; D remains ambiguous. The CDR3 is made up of 17 amino acids. V shed 2 bases and J shed 0 bases, with 12 bases lying between them. In germline, CDR1 is SGDLS, CDR2 YYNGEE. For the CDR3, the DNA is TGTGCCAGCAGCGTGACAACCTTTTCCTCTGGGGCCAACGTCCTGACTTTC. Residues: CASSVTTFSSGANVLTF.

The chain uses TRBV28 and TRBJ2-7; the D is unclear. The CDR3 spans 13 residues. Germline CDR1 is MDHEN and CDR2 is SYDVKM. V lost 6 bases and J 4 bases, leaving 13 bases between the germline ends. DNA for the CDR3: TGTGCCAGCAGCTCGTTTGCGTCTTACGAGCAGTACTTC. This gives the protein CASSSFASYEQYF.

V is TRBV6-5 and J is TRBJ2-7; 7 bases match TRBD2. The CDR3 is 15 amino acids. J lost 1 base, V lost 6 bases, and 9 bases had no gene match. Looked up from germline, CDR1 is MNHEY and CDR2 is SVGAGI. This CDR3 is CASSQRGAGSYEQYF. CDR3 DNA: TGTGCCAGCAGCCAACGGGGAGCGGGGTCCTACGAGCAGTACTTC.

This clone was detected only a few times. This rearrangement joins TRBV7-9 to TRBJ2-3; 15 bases are shared with TRBD2. Germline trimming cut 4 bases from V and 5 bases from J; bases unmatched to any gene: 7. The germline V gene has CDR1 SEHNR and CDR2 FQNEAQ (reference sequence). The CDR3 sequence is 17 residues long. CDR3 loop: CASSSLPGLAGGDTQYF. The CDR3 DNA sequence: TGTGCCAGCAGCTCCTTACCGGGACTAGCGGGAGGAGATACGCAGTATTTT.

V is TRBV6-4 and J is TRBJ2-4, with D uncertain. Trimming took off 9 bases at V and 0 bases at J, with 15 bases between the two ends. Germline V CDR1 and CDR2: MRHNA, SNTAGT. The CDR3 extends over 15 amino acids. Here the CDR3 reads CARLRWVTAKNIQYF. The CDR3 DNA reads TGTGCCAGGCTGCGGTGGGTGACAGCCAAAAACATTCAGTACTTC.